Given below is one T cell receptor beta chain in context. Its antigen is as yet unknown. PCR employed 60 Vbeta and 13 Jbeta primers. The table came from immunoSEQ multiplex PCR; TCRdb's copy has only in-frame clones and leaves some out. The data contain 200,000 to 300,000 clones, approximately 85% of them singletons. This entry comes from a study of cytomegalovirus exposure and HLA in healthy donors. General study results and limits: In an earlier analysis, about 87% or about 30%: the productive usage of most TCR beta V segments. Accurate prediction of HLA-A and HLA-B alleles (for most subjects) was reportedly achieved from TCR beta sequences. Immune exposure was documented only through CMV serostatus.

V lost 6 bases, J lost 3 bases, and 15 bases lay in between. Germline V lookup: CDR1 LNHDA, CDR2 SQIVND (reference sequence). This CDR3 has 15 residues. The material sequenced was PBMCs. This rearrangement joins TRBV19 to TRBJ1-5; D remains unclear. This sequence was found in a middle-aged woman in good health and CMV-seropositive. The CDR3 sequence: CASRSQAEYNQPQHF. The CDR3 DNA sequence: TGTGCCAGTAGGTCGCAGGCCGAATACAATCAGCCCCAGCATTTT.